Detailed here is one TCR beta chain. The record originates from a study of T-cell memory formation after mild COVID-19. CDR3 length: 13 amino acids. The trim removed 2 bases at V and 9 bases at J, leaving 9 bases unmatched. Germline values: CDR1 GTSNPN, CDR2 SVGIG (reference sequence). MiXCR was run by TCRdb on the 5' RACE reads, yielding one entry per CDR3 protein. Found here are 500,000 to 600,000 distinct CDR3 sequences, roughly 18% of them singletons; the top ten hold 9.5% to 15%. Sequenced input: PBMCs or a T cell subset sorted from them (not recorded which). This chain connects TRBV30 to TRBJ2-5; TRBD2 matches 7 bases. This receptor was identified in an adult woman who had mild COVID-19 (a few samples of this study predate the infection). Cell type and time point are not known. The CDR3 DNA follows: TGTGCCTGGAGTACGGACGCCCGGGGGGCCCAGTACTTC. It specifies CAWSTDARGAQYF. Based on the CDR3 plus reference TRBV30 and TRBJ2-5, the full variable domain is SQTIHQWPATLVQPVGSPLSLECTVEGTSNPNLYWYRQAAGRGLQLLFYSVGIGQISSEVPQNLSASRPQDRQFILSSKKLLLSDSGFYLCAWSTDARGAQYFGPGTRLLVL.